The source of this T cell receptor beta chain is a study of blood T cell repertoires in COVID-19. Study background: Samples taken during acute and convalescent COVID-19 were collected in the United States, Italy and Spain.

This CDR3 is 15 amino acids long. Germline CDR1 and CDR2: SGHTA and FQGNSA. V dropped 7 bases and J dropped 5 bases, with 17 bases sitting between them. Generated by immunoSEQ multiplex PCR, the TCRdb table keeps only in-frame clones and is missing some. This sample has about 100,000 clones, with more than 70% found just once. This rearrangement joins TRBV7-2 to TRBJ2-2; D might be TRBD1 (6 bases). The TCR sequence derives from a human donor in a cohort sampled during active COVID-19. Sequences were obtained from peripheral blood. The CDR3, as DNA: TGTGCCAGCACCCGAAACAGGGTTCAGACCGGGGAGCTGTTTTTT. Translation gives CASTRNRVQTGELFF.